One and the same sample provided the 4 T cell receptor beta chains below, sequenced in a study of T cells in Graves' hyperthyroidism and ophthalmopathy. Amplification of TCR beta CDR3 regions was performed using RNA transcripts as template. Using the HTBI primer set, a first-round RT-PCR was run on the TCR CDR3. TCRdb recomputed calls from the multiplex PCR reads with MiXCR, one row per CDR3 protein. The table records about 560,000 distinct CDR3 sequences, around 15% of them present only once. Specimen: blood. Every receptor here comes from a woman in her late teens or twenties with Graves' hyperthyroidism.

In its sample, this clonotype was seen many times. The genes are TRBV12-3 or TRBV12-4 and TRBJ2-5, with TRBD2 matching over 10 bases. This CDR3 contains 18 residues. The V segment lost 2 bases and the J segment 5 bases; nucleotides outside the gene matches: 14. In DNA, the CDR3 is TGTGCCAGCAGTTTACCCTCAGAGAGGCTAGCGGGGGAGGAGACCCAGTACTTC. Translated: CASSLPSERLAGEETQYF.

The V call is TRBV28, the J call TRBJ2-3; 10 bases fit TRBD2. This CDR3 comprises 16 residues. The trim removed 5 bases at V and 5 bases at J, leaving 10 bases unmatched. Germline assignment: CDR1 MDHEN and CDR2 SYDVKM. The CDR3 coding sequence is TGTGCCAGCAGTGGACCCCTAGCGGGAGCGCTAGATACGCAGTATTTT. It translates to CASSGPLAGALDTQYF.

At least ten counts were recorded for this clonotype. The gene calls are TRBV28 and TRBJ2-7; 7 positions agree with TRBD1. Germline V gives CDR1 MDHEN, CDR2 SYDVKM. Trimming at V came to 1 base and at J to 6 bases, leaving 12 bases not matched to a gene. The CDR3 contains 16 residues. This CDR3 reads CASSLFTRRGFIEQYF. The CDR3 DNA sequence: TGTGCCAGCAGTTTATTTACCCGCAGGGGGTTCATCGAGCAGTACTTC.

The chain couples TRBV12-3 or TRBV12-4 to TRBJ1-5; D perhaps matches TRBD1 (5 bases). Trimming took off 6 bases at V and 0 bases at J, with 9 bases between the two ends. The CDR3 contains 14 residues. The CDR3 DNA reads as TGTGCCAGCAGGCTGGACAATAGCAATCAGCCCCAGCATTTT. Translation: CASRLDNSNQPQHF.